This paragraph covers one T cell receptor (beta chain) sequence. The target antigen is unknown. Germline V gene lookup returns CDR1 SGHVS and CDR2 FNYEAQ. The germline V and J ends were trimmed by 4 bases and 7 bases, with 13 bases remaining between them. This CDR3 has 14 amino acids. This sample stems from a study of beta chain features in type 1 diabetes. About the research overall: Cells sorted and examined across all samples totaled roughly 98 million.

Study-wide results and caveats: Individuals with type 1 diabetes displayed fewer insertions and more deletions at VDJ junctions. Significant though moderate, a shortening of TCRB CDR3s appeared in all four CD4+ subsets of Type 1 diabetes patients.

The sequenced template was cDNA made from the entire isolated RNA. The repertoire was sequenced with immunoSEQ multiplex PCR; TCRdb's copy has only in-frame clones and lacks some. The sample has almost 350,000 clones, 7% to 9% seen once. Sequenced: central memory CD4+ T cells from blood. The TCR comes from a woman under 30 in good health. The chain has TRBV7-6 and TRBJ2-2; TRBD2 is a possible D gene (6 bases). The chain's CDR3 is CASSSVRDDGELFF. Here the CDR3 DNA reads TGTGCCAGCAGCTCCGTGCGGGATGACGGGGAGCTGTTTTTT.